This TCR beta chain was found in a study of blood T cell repertoires in COVID-19. As processed by the authors: Reference gene primer amplification yielded estimated nucleated cell counts. Here immunoSEQ multiplex PCR was the method, and the copy in TCRdb shows in-frame clones only, minus some. V, J and clone size were drawn from that table, and D and trimming were deduced from the DNA. The sample has 100,000 to 150,000 clones, roughly four fifths seen once. There are 13 residues in the CDR3. Germline V lookup: CDR1 SEHNR, CDR2 FQNEAQ (reference sequence). V lost 7 bases and J 5 bases, leaving 14 bases between the germline ends.

The V and J genes are TRBV7-9 and TRBJ1-1; D possibly corresponds to TRBD1 (5 bases). Source material: peripheral blood. This TCR was recovered from a man aged 30 to 45 with COVID-19, enrolled during active disease. The CDR3 DNA is TGTGCCAGCACCCCCCAGGGTAGTACTGAAGCTTTCTTT. Translating it yields CASTPQGSTEAFF.